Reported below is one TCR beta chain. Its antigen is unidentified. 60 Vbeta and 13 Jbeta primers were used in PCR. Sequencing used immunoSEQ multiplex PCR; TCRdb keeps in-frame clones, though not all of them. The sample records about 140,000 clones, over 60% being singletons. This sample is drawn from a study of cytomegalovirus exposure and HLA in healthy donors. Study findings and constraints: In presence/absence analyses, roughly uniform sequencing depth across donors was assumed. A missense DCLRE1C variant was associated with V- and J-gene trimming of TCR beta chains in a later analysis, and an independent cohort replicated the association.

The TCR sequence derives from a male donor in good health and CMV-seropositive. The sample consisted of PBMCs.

CDR3 DNA sequence: TGTGCCAGCAGCTTATACTTAAACACCATATATTTT. It encodes CASSLYLNTIYF. The chain is built from TRBV7-2 and TRBJ1-3; D not certain. Trimming cost V 2 bases and J 6 bases, with 5 bases left between them. This CDR3 is 12 amino acids long. Germline lookup yields CDR1 SGHTA and CDR2 FQGNSA.